The 8 T cell receptor beta chains in this list originate from one sample, sequenced in a study of graft-versus-host responses after intestinal transplantation. These receptors' antigens are unknown. TCRdb's copy holds only in-frame clones and misses some; the assay was immunoSEQ multiplex PCR. The sample holds some 95,000 clones, roughly nine tenths seen once. The specimen was unstimulated CD8+ T cells sorted from spleen or lymph node cells, collected before intestinal transplant. These receptors came from a human donor who received an intestinal transplant.

The chain has TRBV28 and TRBJ1-5, with D perhaps matching TRBD1 (5 bases). CDR1 and CDR2 (germline): MDHEN, SYDVKM. CDR3 length equals 17 residues. Trimming removed 5 bases at V and 1 base at J, with 18 bases between. The CDR3 loop is CASSVDPTGPSNQPQHF. The CDR3 nucleotides read TGTGCCAGCAGTGTCGACCCAACAGGACCCAGCAATCAGCCCCAGCATTTT. The whole variable domain, remainder taken from reference TRBV28 and TRBJ1-5, is DVKVTQSSRYLVKRTGEKVFLECVQDMDHENMFWYRQDPGLGLRLIYFSYDVKMKEKGDIPEGYSVSREKKERFSLILESASTNQTSMYLCASSVDPTGPSNQPQHFGDGTRLSIL.

The chain links TRBV4-1 to TRBJ2-1, with D possibly being TRBD2 (6 bases). This CDR3 has 15 amino acids. The V gene lost 1 base and the J gene lost 9 bases, with 16 bases spanning the gap. Germline assignment: CDR1 MGHRA and CDR2 YSYEKL. CDR3 protein: CASSQGREQAGEQFF. In DNA form, the CDR3 reads TGCGCCAGCAGCCAAGGACGGGAACAAGCGGGTGAGCAGTTCTTC.

Worth noting for this clone: The conserved phenylalanine or tryptophan is not found at the CDR3 terminus, so this likely reflects a read error. V gene TRBV6-4 combines with J gene TRBJ1-1; D remains ambiguous. Germline values: CDR1 MRHNA, CDR2 SNTAGT. V shed 0 bases and J shed 0 bases, with 8 bases lying between them. CDR3 length equals 15 residues. The CDR3 sequence is CASSDSGGVNTEAFL. CDR3 nucleotide sequence: TGTGCCAGCAGTGACTCAGGAGGAGTGAACACTGAAGCTTTCCTT.

This clone came up once. The V gene is TRBV5-4, the J gene TRBJ2-5; TRBD2 matches at 8 bases. The CDR3 is 14 residues long. V was pared by 3 bases and J by 1 base, with 2 bases of the junction left unmatched. Germline CDR1 and CDR2: SGHNT and YYREEE (reference sequence). The DNA of the CDR3 is TGTGCCAGCAGCTCCCGGGGGGGCCAAGAGACCCAGTACTTC. Its protein product is CASSSRGGQETQYF.

The chain is built from TRBV6-1 and TRBJ2-5; tentatively, D is TRBD2 (5 bases). CDR3 length: 13 amino acids. Trimming removed 7 bases at V and 4 bases at J, with 13 bases between. Germline V gene sequence: CDR1 MNHNS, CDR2 SASEGT. DNA for the CDR3: TGTGCCAGCAAAGGAATAGGGAGAGAGACCCAGTACTTC. As protein: CASKGIGRETQYF.

The rearrangement links TRBV5-1 to TRBJ1-5; tentatively, D is TRBD1 (5 bases). The V and J ends lost 1 base and 5 bases respectively, with 22 bases between them. CDR3 length equals 18 residues. CDR1 is SGHRS and CDR2 is YFSETQ in the germline V gene. CDR3: CASSLTLVGQGGDQPQHF. In DNA, the CDR3 is TGCGCCAGCAGCTTGACTCTGGTTGGCCAGGGAGGAGATCAGCCCCAGCATTTT.

The chain has TRBV5-4 and TRBJ1-1; D unresolved. Germline CDR1 reads SGHNT; CDR2 reads YYREEE (reference sequence). The CDR3 covers 12 residues. Trimming cost V 3 bases and J 1 base, with 4 bases left between them. CDR3 nucleotides: TGTGCCAGCAGCTATCGGAACACTGAAGCTTTCTTT. Its protein product is CASSYRNTEAFF.

The rearrangement joins TRBV7-9 to TRBJ2-5, with 12 bases matching TRBD1. The V segment lost 4 bases and the J segment 5 bases; nucleotides outside the gene matches: 8. This CDR3 is 16 amino acids long. Germline V gene data show CDR1 as SEHNR and CDR2 as FQNEAQ (reference sequence). CDR3 amino acids: CASSWRDRGLYETQYF. The CDR3 DNA reads as TGTGCCAGCAGCTGGAGGGACAGGGGGCTTTACGAGACCCAGTACTTC.